The subject of this entry is one T cell receptor beta chain. Libraries were prepared by immunoSEQ multiplex PCR; TCRdb keeps only in-frame clonotypes and omits some of them. The sample has under 150,000 clones, roughly 90% seen once. These data are taken from a study of blood T cell repertoires in COVID-19. CDR1 and CDR2 (germline): MNHEY, SMNVEV (reference sequence). The CDR3 contains 17 residues. V lost 5 bases to trimming and J lost 0 bases, with 17 bases between them. The clonotype comes from a human donor in a cohort sampled during active COVID-19. This chain uses TRBV27 with TRBJ1-3; D may be TRBD1 (5 bases). The sample taken for sequencing was peripheral blood. The CDR3 loop is CASSPQAGLISGNTIYF. Here the CDR3 DNA reads TGTGCCAGCAGTCCGCAGGCAGGGCTGATCTCTGGAAACACCATATATTTT.